The 30 T cell receptor beta chains presented below share a single source sample, sequenced in a study of identical twins. TCRdb reanalysed the 5' RACE reads using MiXCR and keeps one entry per CDR3 protein. This table has about 340,000 distinct CDR3 sequences, approximately 13% appearing once. Another study also made use of these data, one on yellow fever vaccine responses in identical twins.

The specimen sequenced was CD8+ T cells sorted from blood. These receptors were taken from a woman aged 18-29 years in good health.

The chain employs TRBV20-1 and TRBJ2-1; 11 bases are shared with TRBD2. The CDR3 has 15 amino acids. Germline trimming cut 7 bases from V and 1 base from J; bases unmatched to any gene: 6. CDR1 DFQATT and CDR2 SNEGSKA come from the germline V gene (reference sequence). CDR3 sequence: CSVLSGRVSYNEQFF. The CDR3 nucleotides are TGCAGTGTTCTTAGCGGGAGGGTATCCTACAATGAGCAGTTCTTC.

In this sample, this clonotype turned up a few times. J is TRBJ2-1 and V is TRBV6-5; TRBD2 matches at 8 bases. The germline V gene encodes CDR1 MNHEY and CDR2 SVGAGI. This CDR3 comprises 18 residues. With V trimmed by 0 bases and J by 7 bases, 14 bases remained unmatched. The CDR3 region is CASSYSLQGPGGGNEQFF. CDR3 in DNA: TGTGCCAGCAGTTACTCGTTACAGGGCCCGGGGGGGGGAAATGAGCAGTTCTTC.

This clonotype has a handful of counts. The V and J genes are TRBV3-1 and TRBJ2-5; D uncertain. Per germline, CDR1 LGHDT and CDR2 YNNKEL (reference sequence). Between the trimmed V and J ends, which lost 4 bases and 4 bases, there was a span of 16 bases. CDR3 length equals 15 residues. The CDR3 coding sequence is TGTGCCAGCAGCCTCGTTGTGCGGCCGGGAGAGACCCAGTACTTC. Translated, it gives CASSLVVRPGETQYF.

The sample holds many counts of this clonotype. The chain is built from TRBV4-1 and TRBJ2-3; no clear D gene. V lost 0 bases and J lost 0, with 4 bases in between. The CDR3 covers 14 residues. The germline V gene has CDR1 MGHRA and CDR2 YSYEKL. Here the CDR3 reads CASSQEFSTDTQYF. CDR3 sequence (DNA): TGCGCCAGCAGCCAAGAGTTTAGCACAGATACGCAGTATTTT.

The chain carries TRBV12-3 or TRBV12-4 and TRBJ2-3; 7 bases are a match to TRBD2. The CDR3 totals 14 residues. The ends lost 7 bases at V and 2 bases at J; junction bases unmatched: 6. The CDR3 loop reads CASNLLANTDTQYF. The CDR3 DNA follows: TGTGCCAGCAACCTACTAGCGAACACAGATACGCAGTATTTT.

The V and J genes are TRBV27 and TRBJ2-2; the D is unclear. Germline loops: CDR1 MNHEY, CDR2 SMNVEV (reference sequence). The V and J ends lost 7 bases and 0 bases respectively, with 9 bases between them. The CDR3 runs to 14 residues. The CDR3 reads CASMGRTNTGELFF. The CDR3, as DNA: TGTGCCAGCATGGGCCGAACGAACACCGGGGAGCTGTTTTTT.

This clonotype was recorded a few times. The genes are TRBV29-1 and TRBJ2-1; D is possibly TRBD1 (6 bases). The V and J ends lost 4 bases and 4 bases respectively, with 11 bases between them. The CDR3 has 13 amino acids. Germline CDR1 SQVTM, CDR2 ANQGSEA. CDR3 protein: CSVARTDYNEQFF. DNA of the CDR3: TGCAGCGTTGCAAGGACAGATTACAATGAGCAGTTCTTC.

This clonotype was observed a handful of times. This chain joins TRBV11-2 and TRBJ2-1; D perhaps matches TRBD1 (9 bases). V dropped 0 bases and J dropped 8 bases, with 23 bases sitting between them. Germline V gives CDR1 SGHAT, CDR2 FQNNGV. CDR3 length: 18 amino acids. CDR3 nucleotides: TGTGCCAGCAGCTTAGAGGGGACAGGGTGGTTAGCGGGACATGAGCAGTTCTTC. Translated, it gives CASSLEGTGWLAGHEQFF.

This clonotype was seen only a few times. This sequence joins TRBV2 and TRBJ2-1, with TRBD2 matching 14 bases. J lost 4 bases, V lost 5 bases, and 1 base had no gene match. CDR3 length equals 15 residues. Germline V CDR1 and CDR2: SNHLY, FYNNEI. Here the CDR3 reads CASSRTSGGYNEQFF. In nucleotides, the CDR3 is TGTGCCAGCAGTCGGACTAGCGGGGGGTACAATGAGCAGTTCTTC.

This clonotype was picked up many times. The chain has TRBV15 and TRBJ1-2, with D hard to call. V was cut by 0 bases and J by 6 bases, with 14 bases left in between. Germline CDR1 and CDR2: LNHNV and YYDKDF (reference sequence). This CDR3 spans 15 amino acids. The CDR3 sequence: CATSRELYADDGYTF. CDR3 DNA sequence: TGTGCCACCAGCAGAGAGCTCTACGCCGATGATGGCTACACCTTC.

The chain couples TRBV12-5 to TRBJ1-5; D perhaps matches TRBD1 (6 bases). Trimming pared 1 base from V and 2 bases from J, leaving 18 bases between. Germline loops: CDR1 LGHNT, CDR2 FRNRAP. The CDR3 sequence is 18 residues long. CDR3: CASGLDGTRGGGNQPQHF. For the CDR3, the DNA is TGTGCTAGTGGTTTGGACGGTACACGGGGGGGCGGCAATCAGCCCCAGCATTTT.

The rearrangement links TRBV9 to TRBJ1-2; perhaps TRBD1 as D (5 bases). V dropped 0 bases and J dropped 8 bases, with 17 bases sitting between them. The CDR3 runs to 15 residues. Germline V gene sequence: CDR1 SGDLS, CDR2 YYNGEE. The CDR3 nucleotides read TGTGCCAGCAGCGTAGAGATGGGGCTATCCCGAGGCTACACCTTC. Translating it yields CASSVEMGLSRGYTF.

J is TRBJ2-7 and V is TRBV9; the D is unclear. CDR1 SGDLS and CDR2 YYNGEE come from the germline V gene. The CDR3 runs to 12 residues. V was clipped by 4 bases and J by 5 bases, with 10 bases between them. The CDR3 DNA sequence: TGTGCCAGCAGCAGTAGCTTAAACGAGCAGTACTTC. It specifies CASSSSLNEQYF.

The chain couples TRBV5-1 to TRBJ1-3; D unclear. Germline V gene data show CDR1 as SGHRS and CDR2 as YFSETQ. V was trimmed by 0 bases and J by 4 bases, leaving 11 bases between them. There are 15 residues in the CDR3. The chain's CDR3 is CASSLDQVSGNTIYF. CDR3 sequence (DNA): TGCGCCAGCAGCTTGGATCAGGTCTCAGGAAACACCATATATTTT.

V is TRBV5-1 and J is TRBJ2-1, with 8 bases fitting TRBD2. This CDR3 contains 13 residues. Per germline, CDR1 SGHRS and CDR2 YFSETQ. V trimming: 0 bases; J trimming: 8 bases; junction bases outside the gene matches: 1. The DNA for the CDR3 is TGCGCCAGCAGCTTGGAACTAGCGGATGAGCAGTTCTTC. Its protein is CASSLELADEQFF.

V is TRBV18 and J is TRBJ2-1, with TRBD2 matching over 13 bases. V lost 4 bases, J lost 8 bases, and 5 bases stayed unmatched. CDR3 length: 15 residues. Germline CDR1 KGHSH, CDR2 LQKENI. CDR3 sequence: CASSLGLAGWYEQFF. Here the CDR3 DNA reads TGTGCCAGCTCACTGGGACTAGCGGGATGGTATGAGCAGTTCTTC. The whole variable domain, remainder taken from reference TRBV18 and TRBJ2-1, is NAGVMQNPRHLVRRRGQEARLRCSPMKGHSHVYWYRQLPEEGLKFMVYLQKENIIDESGMPKERFSAEFPKEGPSILRIQQVVRGDSAAYFCASSLGLAGWYEQFFGPGTRLTVL.

This clonotype is medium-sized. The rearrangement uses TRBV20-1 and TRBJ1-5, with D maybe TRBD1 (6 bases). Germline V gene sequence: CDR1 DFQATT, CDR2 SNEGSKA (reference sequence). The CDR3 loop spans 12 amino acids. Trimming cost V 6 bases and J 11 bases, with 17 bases left between them. DNA for the CDR3: TGCAGTGCCAGCCAGGGGAGAGCGGCCCAGCATTTT. This codes for CSASQGRAAQHF.

V gene TRBV11-1 combines with J gene TRBJ2-5; TRBD1 aligns across 7 bases. The CDR3 has 20 amino acids. From germline, CDR1 is SGHAT and CDR2 FQDESV (reference sequence). The trim removed 4 bases at V and 1 base at J, leaving 21 bases unmatched. In DNA form, the CDR3 reads TGTGCCAGCAGCTCTCCCAGAGGGCTTACAGGGGTTGCTTTCCAAGAGACCCAGTACTTC. Its protein product is CASSSPRGLTGVAFQETQYF.

This clonotype came up a few times. The chain couples TRBV3-1 to TRBJ1-5; perhaps TRBD1 as D (5 bases). Per the germline V gene, CDR1 is LGHDT and CDR2 is YNNKEL (reference sequence). The V end was cut by 1 base, the J end by 4 bases, with 11 bases between. The CDR3 covers 15 residues. CDR3 residues: CASSQGQGVNQPQHF. For the CDR3, the DNA is TGTGCCAGCAGCCAAGGGCAGGGAGTGAATCAGCCCCAGCATTTT.

This clonotype occurred many times. This chain's CDR3 is CAISLSGQSSGNTIYF. The CDR3 nucleotides read TGTGCCATCAGTTTATCCGGACAGAGCTCTGGAAACACCATATATTTT. The chain uses TRBV10-3 and TRBJ1-3; D may be TRBD1 (6 bases). V was trimmed by 5 bases and J by 0 bases, leaving 14 bases between them. The CDR3 has 16 residues. The germline gives CDR1 ENHRY, CDR2 SYGVKD.

This clonotype has a handful of counts. This chain connects TRBV2 to TRBJ2-7, with D possibly being TRBD2 (7 bases). CDR1 SNHLY and CDR2 FYNNEI come from the germline V gene. V was cut by 5 bases and J by 7 bases, with 27 bases left in between. CDR3 length: 17 amino acids. CDR3 protein: CASSNKWTGGSSGEQYV. The CDR3, as DNA: TGTGCCAGCAGTAACAAATGGACGGGGGGCTCCTCTGGGGAGCAGTACGTC.

This clonotype came up a few times. This chain links TRBV20-1 with TRBJ2-7; no clear D. CDR1 is DFQATT and CDR2 is SNEGSKA in the germline V gene (reference sequence). The CDR3 is 16 residues long. V was clipped by 0 bases and J by 0 bases, with 15 bases between them. The CDR3: CSARDAYGFSSYEQYF. The CDR3 DNA sequence: TGCAGTGCTAGAGATGCTTACGGGTTCAGCTCCTACGAGCAGTACTTC.

This clonotype has more than one count but fewer than ten. The chain links TRBV7-6 to TRBJ2-7; D unresolved. Germline V gene sequence: CDR1 SGHVS, CDR2 FNYEAQ. Trimming removed 1 base from V and 0 bases from J, with 10 bases in between. The CDR3 runs 15 residues. CDR3 residues: CASSLDEYSSYEQYF. The DNA of the CDR3 is TGTGCCAGCAGCTTAGACGAATACTCCTCCTACGAGCAGTACTTC. Supplemented by reference TRBV7-6 and TRBJ2-7, the full variable domain reads GAGVSQSPRYKVTKRGQDVALRCDPISGHVSLYWYRQALGQGPEFLTYFNYEAQQDKSGLPNDRFSAERPEGSISTLTIQRTEQRDSAMYRCASSLDEYSSYEQYFGPGTRLTVT.

This clonotype occurred a few times. This chain joins TRBV27 and TRBJ2-7; D is perhaps TRBD1 (5 bases). V was trimmed by 2 bases and J by 2 bases, leaving 10 bases between them. This CDR3 is built from 14 residues. Germline CDR1 reads MNHEY; CDR2 reads SMNVEV (reference sequence). This CDR3 is CASSLDGATYEQYF. CDR3 bases: TGTGCCAGCAGTTTAGATGGGGCTACCTACGAGCAGTACTTC.

Ten or more counts support this clonotype. This sequence joins TRBV11-1 and TRBJ2-1; the D gene could be TRBD1 or TRBD2 (8 bases each). The length of the CDR3 is 18 residues. Between the trimmed V and J ends, which lost 3 bases and 6 bases, there was a span of 24 bases. The V gene's germline CDR1 is SGHAT and CDR2 FQDESV (reference sequence). CDR3 nucleotide sequence: TGTGCCAGCAGCTTGGGACAGGATAGCGGGATACCGTTCAATGAGCAGTTCTTC. Translating it yields CASSLGQDSGIPFNEQFF.

V is TRBV11-2 and J is TRBJ2-3; a possible D gene is TRBD1 (6 bases). The length of the CDR3 is 15 residues. Germline V gene data show CDR1 as SGHAT and CDR2 as FQNNGV. Trimming cost V 1 base and J 4 bases, with 12 bases left between them. CDR3 nucleotide sequence: TGTGCCAGCAGCTTAGGCACAGGGCGCCCAGATACGCAGTATTTT. Its translation is CASSLGTGRPDTQYF. Full variable domain (outside the CDR3, taken from reference TRBV11-2 and TRBJ2-3): EAGVAQSPRYKIIEKRQSVAFWCNPISGHATLYWYQQILGQGPKLLIQFQNNGVVDDSQLPKDRFSAERLKGVDSTLKIQPAKLEDSAVYLCASSLGTGRPDTQYFGPGTRLTVL.

This rearrangement joins TRBV6-1 to TRBJ2-3; TRBD2 aligns across 7 bases. Germline assignment: CDR1 MNHNS and CDR2 SASEGT. After removal of 8 bases from V and 6 bases from J, the junction contained 11 bases not matched to a gene. There are 14 residues in the CDR3. This CDR3 is CASLAGIKDDTQYF. The CDR3 DNA reads TGTGCCAGCTTAGCGGGTATCAAGGACGATACGCAGTATTTT.

There are a few counts of this clonotype. The chain has TRBV20-1 and TRBJ1-2, with 9 bases that match TRBD1. CDR3 length: 15 amino acids. CDR1 and CDR2 from the germline V gene are DFQATT and SNEGSKA (reference sequence). V lost 0 bases and J lost 7; bases outside the gene matches: 9. This chain's CDR3 is CSARDSMDRGGGYTF. The CDR3 DNA sequence: TGCAGTGCTAGAGATTCCATGGACAGGGGCGGTGGCTACACCTTC.

The table lists this clonotype with many counts. The CDR3 DNA reads TGCGCCAGCAGCTTGGACCGAATGTCATCGAAGGATGCAGATACGCAGTATTTT. The encoded protein is CASSLDRMSSKDADTQYF. The chain couples TRBV5-1 to TRBJ2-3; no clear D. The CDR3 is 18 residues long. V lost 0 bases, J lost 4 bases, and 21 bases lay in between. The germline gives CDR1 SGHRS, CDR2 YFSETQ. Full variable domain (outside the CDR3, taken from reference TRBV5-1 and TRBJ2-3): KAGVTQTPRYLIKTRGQQVTLSCSPISGHRSVSWYQQTPGQGLQFLFEYFSETQRNKGNFPGRFSGRQFSNSRSEMNVSTLELGDSALYLCASSLDRMSSKDADTQYFGPGTRLTVL.

This clonotype was counted between two and nine times. V and J are TRBV12-3 or TRBV12-4 and TRBJ2-6; 7 nucleotides align to TRBD1. Trimming removed 3 bases from V and 2 bases from J; junction bases left unmatched: 7. This CDR3 has 17 amino acids. CDR3 in DNA: TGTGCCAGCAGTTTCGGCAGGGGGTGGGCTGGGGCCAACGTCCTGACTTTC. It specifies CASSFGRGWAGANVLTF.